The clone carrying this T cell receptor beta chain was picked up many times. Its specificity is unknown. The data were taken from a study of T cells in Graves' hyperthyroidism and ophthalmopathy. Study-wide background: Specimen type is peripheral blood, collected at initial diagnosis prior to any treatment. Points from the study as a whole: Using 13 V-J features, a model discriminated ophthalmopathy from stable hyperthyroidism. Blood samples included most of the expanded thyroid clonotypes exceeding 0.001.

CDR1 and CDR2 (germline): MNHNS, SASEGT. CDR3 length: 16 residues. The germline V and J ends were trimmed by 5 bases and 2 bases, with 16 bases remaining between them. Fresh peripheral blood, about 9.3 ml, yielded the PBMCs. Regions amplified from RNA transcripts were the TCR beta CDR3 regions. A first-round RT-PCR of the TCR CDR3 used the HTBI primer set. One entry per CDR3 protein results from TCRdb running MiXCR on the multiplex PCR reads. The sample consists of approximately 380,000 distinct CDR3 sequences, about a fifth of them appearing once. This receptor was identified in a woman in her late teens or twenties with Graves' hyperthyroidism. The rearrangement uses TRBV6-1 and TRBJ1-5, with a weak D call TRBD1 (5 bases). The sample comprised blood. This CDR3 is CASSKFPGMGNQPQHF. The CDR3 region has the DNA TGTGCCAGCAGTAAATTCCCAGGGATGGGCAATCAGCCCCAGCATTTT.